These 3 T cell receptor beta chains were sequenced from one sample in a study of PD-1 blockade in classical Hodgkin lymphoma. Specified time point: cycle 4 day 1 (C4D1), after more than 5 weeks of nivolumab. All patients experienced relapse after autologous stem cell transplantation, and brentuximab vedotin exposure was variable. This table comes from immunoSEQ multiplex PCR, and its TCRdb copy is limited to in-frame clones, with some not included. Of around 92,000 clones listed, under 85% are singletons. The sequences come from peripheral blood mononuclear cells (PBMCs), collected before the fourth cycle of nivolumab. The receptors here all came from a human donor with classical Hodgkin lymphoma.

The V gene is TRBV25-1, the J gene TRBJ1-2; TRBD1 aligns across 8 bases. Per germline, CDR1 MGHDK and CDR2 SYGVNS. Trimming took 4 bases from V and 4 from J; bases not matched to a gene: 8. This CDR3 spans 15 amino acids. The CDR3 loop reads CASSGGTGGFYGYTF. CDR3 nucleotide sequence: TGTGCCAGCAGTGGTGGGACAGGCGGATTCTATGGCTACACCTTC.

The chain links TRBV6-1 to TRBJ2-7, with 9 bases aligning to TRBD1. V was clipped by 8 bases and J by 6 bases; unmatched bases: 8. This CDR3 region has 13 residues. Germline V gene sequence: CDR1 MNHNS, CDR2 SASEGT. CDR3: CASRDRAIGEQYF. Written as DNA, the CDR3 is TGTGCCAGCCGGGACAGGGCTATAGGCGAGCAGTACTTC.

The chain joins TRBV7-2 to TRBJ2-7; no clear D. The germline CDR1 and CDR2 sequences are SGHTA and FQGNSA. The CDR3 length is 13 residues. The V and J ends lost 5 bases and 3 bases respectively, with 11 bases between them. Here the CDR3 reads CASSPDGFYEQYF. CDR3 sequence (DNA): TGTGCCAGCAGCCCTGATGGATTCTACGAGCAGTACTTC.